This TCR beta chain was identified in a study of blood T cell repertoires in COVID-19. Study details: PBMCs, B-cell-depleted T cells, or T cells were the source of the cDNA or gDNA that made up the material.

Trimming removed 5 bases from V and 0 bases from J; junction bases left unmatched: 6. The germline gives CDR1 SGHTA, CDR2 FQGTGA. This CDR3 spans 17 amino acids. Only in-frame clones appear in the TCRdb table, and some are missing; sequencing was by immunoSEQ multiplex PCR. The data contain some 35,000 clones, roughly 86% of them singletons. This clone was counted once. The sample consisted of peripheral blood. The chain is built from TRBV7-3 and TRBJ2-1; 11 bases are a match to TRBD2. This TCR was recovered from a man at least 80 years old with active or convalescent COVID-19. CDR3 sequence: CASSPGTSGLSYNEQFF. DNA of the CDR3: TGTGCCAGCAGCCCCGGGACTAGCGGACTCTCCTACAATGAGCAGTTCTTC.